This passage covers 23 T cell receptor beta chains from one sample sequenced in a study of low-dose radiotherapy and immunotherapy resistance in tumors (dated by TCRdb to 2021 to 2024). Sequencing relied on an Illumina HiSeq 2500. Superscript III and a set of TRAV- and TRBV-specific primers were used to synthesize first-strand cDNA, so that both TCRalpha and TCRbeta chains were covered. A roughly 19-cycle PCR with Phusion amplified the TCRs, pairing a constant-region primer with the adapter that was attached to the V primers. TCRdb trimmed the raw reads at Q25, called clones with MiXCR and kept productive beta chains. Under each unique CDR3 protein, matching rows form one entry showing the most common genes and DNA. The sample table shows under 35,000 distinct CDR3 sequences, and roughly 49% are seen once. The leading ten clones occupy roughly 5% of the sample. According to the study, the label for this sample's time point signals: after trial treatment. Read against the paper, the sample's treatment or condition label means: LDRT plus nivolumab, ipilimumab, low-dose cyclophosphamide and aspirin (RACIN trial).

The specimen was PBMCs, collected after low-dose radiotherapy plus immunotherapy. All receptors derive from a male donor with gallbladder cancer.

The rearrangement joins TRBV29-1 to TRBJ1-1; 7 positions match TRBD1. This CDR3 has 14 amino acids. Germline V gene lookup returns CDR1 SQVTM and CDR2 ANQGSEA. V gave up 5 bases and J gave up 4 bases; unmatched junction bases: 10. This chain's CDR3 is CSVSSSGGITEAFF. CDR3 coding DNA: TGCAGCGTTTCCTCTTCAGGGGGGATCACTGAAGCTTTCTTT.

The table lists this clonotype with many counts. This chain links TRBV29-1 with TRBJ1-1; D gene ambiguous. The CDR3 is made up of 12 amino acids. Trimming stripped 3 bases from V and 4 bases from J, with 9 bases between. From germline, CDR1 is SQVTM and CDR2 ANQGSEA. The CDR3 loop is CSVDPSTTEAFF. CDR3 bases: TGCAGCGTTGATCCGAGTACCACTGAAGCTTTCTTT. Together with reference TRBV29-1 and TRBJ1-1, the CDR3 gives the full variable domain: SAVISQKPSRDICQRGTSLTIQCQVDSQVTMMFWYRQQPGQSLTLIATANQGSEATYESGFVIDKFPISRPNLTFSTLTVSNMSPEDSSIYLCSVDPSTTEAFFGQGTRLTVV.

The genes are TRBV18 and TRBJ1-2; no clear D gene. V dropped 3 bases and J dropped 0 bases, with 8 bases sitting between them. This CDR3 spans 14 amino acids. Germline assignment: CDR1 KGHSH and CDR2 LQKENI. CDR3: CASSPLSANYGYTF. In nucleotides, the CDR3 is TGTGCCAGCTCACCTCTCTCCGCTAACTATGGCTACACCTTC.

The table lists this clonotype with a count of one. This sequence joins TRBV27 and TRBJ2-7; 8 bases fit TRBD2. Trimming at V came to 9 bases and at J to 2 bases, leaving 18 bases not matched to a gene. Germline assignment: CDR1 MNHEY and CDR2 SMNVEV (reference sequence). The CDR3 is made up of 17 amino acids. The CDR3 region has the DNA TGTGCCAGTGGTCAGTTAGCGGGAACAAAAGGTACCTACGAGCAGTACTTC. This codes for CASGQLAGTKGTYEQYF.

The J gene is TRBJ2-3, the V gene TRBV5-6, with D possibly matching TRBD2 (6 bases). V lost 1 base, J lost 2 bases, and 14 bases lay in between. There are 16 residues in the CDR3. CDR1 and CDR2 from the germline V gene are SGHDT and YYEEEE. Here the CDR3 DNA reads TGTGCCAGCAGCTTGATAGGTAGCGGTTTCACAGATACGCAGTATTTT. It codes for CASSLIGSGFTDTQYF. Full variable domain (rest looked up from reference TRBV5-6 and TRBJ2-3): DAGVTQSPTHLIKTRGQQVTLRCSPKSGHDTVSWYQQALGQGPQFIFQYYEEEERQRGNFPDRFSGHQFPNYSSELNVNALLLGDSALYLCASSLIGSGFTDTQYFGPGTRLTVL.

The chain uses TRBV11-2 and TRBJ2-4; the match to TRBD2 covers 7 bases. Germline values: CDR1 SGHAT, CDR2 FQNNGV. This CDR3 region has 15 residues. V lost 5 bases, J lost 3 bases, and 7 bases stayed unmatched. The CDR3 bases are TGTGCCAGCAGCCCATGGGAGGGAGGCAAAAACATTCAGTACTTC. Translated: CASSPWEGGKNIQYF.

This clonotype was recorded once. V usage is TRBV29-1 and J usage is TRBJ2-7, with 10 positions matching TRBD2. V lost 4 bases, J lost 5 bases, and 8 bases stayed unmatched. The CDR3 covers 14 residues. CDR1 is SQVTM, CDR2 ANQGSEA, per germline. CDR3 sequence: CSVGSGRAWDEQYF. In nucleotides, the CDR3 is TGCAGCGTTGGCAGCGGGAGGGCCTGGGACGAGCAGTACTTC.

As to this clonotype: The conserved phenylalanine or tryptophan normally closing the CDR3 is absent here, so this likely arose from a read error. V gene TRBV11-2 combines with J gene TRBJ1-1, with D maybe TRBD1 (6 bases). From germline, CDR1 is SGHAT and CDR2 FQNNGV. Trimming removed 0 bases from V and 6 bases from J, with 11 bases in between. The CDR3 runs to 14 residues. In nucleotides, the CDR3 is TGTGCCAGCAGCTTAGATCGAGGGGGGGCTGAAGCTTTCATT. Its protein is CASSLDRGGAEAFI.

With regard to this clonotype: The likely explanation is a read error, given a far larger clone one base away. The J gene is TRBJ2-4, the V gene TRBV18; 7 bases are a match to TRBD2. The junction had 8 bases not matched to a gene; V was cut back by 5 bases and J by 13 bases. CDR1 and CDR2 from the germline V gene are KGHSH and LQKENI. This CDR3 contains 12 residues. The CDR3 DNA reads TGTGCCAGCTCAGCCCGACTAGCTGAGCAGTACTTC. The encoded protein is CASSARLAEQYF.

This clonotype counts as large. The chain links TRBV7-6 to TRBJ2-7; 8 nucleotides agree with TRBD1. J lost 2 bases, V lost 1 base, and 7 bases had no gene match. Germline loops: CDR1 SGHVS, CDR2 FNYEAQ. The CDR3 spans 16 residues. The CDR3, as DNA: TGTGCCAGCAGCTTAGTATCAGGACAGGGTCCCTACGAGCAGTACTTC. This translates into CASSLVSGQGPYEQYF. The whole variable domain, remainder taken from reference TRBV7-6 and TRBJ2-7, is GAGVSQSPRYKVTKRGQDVALRCDPISGHVSLYWYRQALGQGPEFLTYFNYEAQQDKSGLPNDRFSAERPEGSISTLTIQRTEQRDSAMYRCASSLVSGQGPYEQYFGPGTRLTVT.

This clonotype was detected ten times or more. Here the CDR3 DNA reads TGTGCCAGCAGCGGTAGCGGGGGACGACAAGAGACCCAGTACTTC. Its translation: CASSGSGGRQETQYF. The rearrangement uses TRBV7-6 and TRBJ2-5; 9 nucleotides line up with TRBD2. Germline CDR1 SGHVS, CDR2 FNYEAQ. There are 15 residues in the CDR3. Trimming removed 5 bases from V and 2 bases from J; junction bases left unmatched: 6.

This clonotype has just one count. The CDR3 coding sequence is TGTGCCAGCAGTTTACTAGCGGGAGCGTCAGATACGCAGTATTTT. Protein sequence: CASSLLAGASDTQYF. The chain links TRBV28 to TRBJ2-3; 10 nucleotides line up with TRBD2. V dropped 2 bases and J dropped 4; count of bases not matched to a gene: 3. CDR1 MDHEN and CDR2 SYDVKM come from the germline V gene. This CDR3 is built from 15 residues.

Concerning this clonotype itself: This probably arose from a read error, given a far larger clone one base away. The rearrangement joins TRBV26 to TRBJ2-1; TRBD2 is taken as the D call from the table, unchecked against the DNA. TRBV26 is noted as a pseudogene. The CDR3 has 15 amino acids. CDR3 coding DNA: TGTGCCAGCAGTTCATTGAGCGGTTCCTACAATGAGCAGTTCTTC. Translation: CASSSLSGSYNEQFF.

As concerns this clonotype: A single base is all that separates this from a far larger clone, so a read error is likely. The chain carries TRBV5-3 and TRBJ2-1; 8 nucleotides agree with TRBD2. TRBV5-3 is filed as an ORF, its function uncertain. The CDR3 is 17 residues long. The DNA for the CDR3 is TGTGCCAGCAGCTTGGCCCCGGGAGGGAAGGCCAACTACGAGCAGTTCTTC. It translates to CASSLAPGGKANYEQFF.

This clonotype turned up a few times. This chain connects TRBV18 to TRBJ2-1; perhaps TRBD1 as D (5 bases). CDR3 size: 17 residues. Deletions cut 3 bases from V and 2 bases from J, with 17 bases between. From germline, CDR1 is KGHSH and CDR2 LQKENI. This chain's CDR3 is CASSPFQGRNPYNEQFF. The CDR3, as DNA: TGTGCCAGCTCACCCTTTCAGGGCAGAAACCCCTACAATGAGCAGTTCTTC. The full variable domain, with the rest looked up from reference TRBV18 and TRBJ2-1, is NAGVMQNPRHLVRRRGQEARLRCSPMKGHSHVYWYRQLPEEGLKFMVYLQKENIIDESGMPKERFSAEFPKEGPSILRIQQVVRGDSAAYFCASSPFQGRNPYNEQFFGPGTRLTVL.

The chain employs TRBV15 and TRBJ1-2, with D possibly TRBD1 on 5 matching bases. The V end was cut by 2 bases, the J end by 8 bases, with 12 bases between. This CDR3 is 13 amino acids long. CDR1 and CDR2 from the germline V gene are LNHNV and YYDKDF (reference sequence). The CDR3 protein is CATSRRQSGGYTF. DNA of the CDR3: TGTGCCACCAGCAGACGACAGTCTGGCGGCTACACCTTC.

The rearrangement joins TRBV28 to TRBJ2-4; the match to TRBD1 covers 12 bases. Germline CDR1 and CDR2: MDHEN and SYDVKM. With 4 bases clipped from V and 6 bases from J, the junction kept 4 bases outside the gene matches. This CDR3 has 15 residues. CDR3 DNA sequence: TGTGCCAGCAGTTCACCGGGACAGGGGGCAAACATTCAGTACTTC. Translating it yields CASSSPGQGANIQYF.

The chain is built from TRBV6-2 or TRBV6-3 and TRBJ1-6; no clear D. Trimming shortened V by 2 bases and J by 9 bases, and 14 bases separated the two germline ends. Germline V gives CDR1 MNHEY, CDR2 SVGEGT. CDR3 size: 15 residues. The CDR3 DNA reads TGTGCCAGCAGTTACGGGCAGAATAGGCGTTCACCCCTCCACTTT. Protein sequence: CASSYGQNRRSPLHF.

Details on this clonotype: This sequence is one base from a far larger clone and is likely a read error. The chain uses TRBV29-1 and TRBJ2-7, with 7 bases that match TRBD1. The ends lost 4 bases at V and 7 bases at J; junction bases unmatched: 7. The CDR3 runs 12 residues. CDR1 SQVTM and CDR2 ANQGSEA come from the germline V gene. CDR3 sequence reads: CSVGRGYNEQYF. The DNA of the CDR3 is TGCAGCGTTGGCAGGGGGTACAATGAGCAGTACTTC.

This clonotype is categorized as medium-sized. This chain joins TRBV11-3 and TRBJ2-5; D unclear. Trimming took 0 bases from V and 4 from J, leaving 12 bases between them. The CDR3 contains 15 residues. The germline V gene has CDR1 SGHNT and CDR2 YENEEA. The CDR3 spells CASSLDQKGSETQYF. CDR3 in DNA: TGTGCCAGCAGCTTAGATCAAAAGGGTTCAGAGACCCAGTACTTC.

This clonotype was seen many times. The genes are TRBV7-2 and TRBJ2-7, with TRBD1 identical over 11 bases. Germline V gives CDR1 SGHTA, CDR2 FQGNSA. With V trimmed by 4 bases and J by 4 bases, 6 bases remained unmatched. The CDR3 is 15 residues long. CDR3 nucleotide sequence: TGTGCCAGCAGCTCTAGGACAGGGGGCGTTTACGAGCAGTACTTC. Its protein product is CASSSRTGGVYEQYF.

This clonotype was counted at least ten times. V is TRBV9 and J is TRBJ2-2; TRBD1 or TRBD2 may be the D gene (5 bases each). V lost 3 bases and J lost 3, with 12 bases in between. The germline V gene encodes CDR1 SGDLS and CDR2 YYNGEE. The CDR3 is 15 residues long. The CDR3 sequence is CASSDIGDHTGELFF. CDR3 nucleotide sequence: TGTGCCAGCAGCGATATAGGGGACCACACCGGGGAGCTGTTTTTT.

In this sample, this clonotype turned up a few times. J is TRBJ1-5 and V is TRBV30, with TRBD1 identical over 9 bases. Germline CDR1 is GTSNPN and CDR2 is SVGIG (reference sequence). Trimming at V came to 0 bases and at J to 8 bases, leaving 2 bases not matched to a gene. CDR3 length: 13 amino acids. This chain's CDR3 is CAWSVQGAEPQHF. The DNA of the CDR3 is TGTGCCTGGAGTGTACAGGGGGCCGAGCCCCAGCATTTT. Drawing the rest from reference TRBV30 and TRBJ1-5, the complete variable domain is SQTIHQWPATLVQPVGSPLSLECTVEGTSNPNLYWYRQAAGRGLQLLFYSVGIGQISSEVPQNLSASRPQDRQFILSSKKLLLSDSGFYLCAWSVQGAEPQHFGDGTRLSIL.